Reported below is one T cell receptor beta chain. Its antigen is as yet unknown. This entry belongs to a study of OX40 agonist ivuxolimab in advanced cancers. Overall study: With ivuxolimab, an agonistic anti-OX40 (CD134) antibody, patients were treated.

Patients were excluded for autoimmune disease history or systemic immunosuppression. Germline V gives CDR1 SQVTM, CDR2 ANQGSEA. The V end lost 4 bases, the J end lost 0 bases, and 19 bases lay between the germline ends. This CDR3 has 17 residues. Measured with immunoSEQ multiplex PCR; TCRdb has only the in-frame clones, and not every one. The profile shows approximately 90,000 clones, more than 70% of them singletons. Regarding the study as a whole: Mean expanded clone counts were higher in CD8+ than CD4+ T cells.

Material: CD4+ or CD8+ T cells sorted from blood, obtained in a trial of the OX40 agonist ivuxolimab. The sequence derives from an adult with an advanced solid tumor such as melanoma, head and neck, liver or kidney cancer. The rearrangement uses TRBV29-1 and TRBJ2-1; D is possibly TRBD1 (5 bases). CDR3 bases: TGCAGCGTTGTGAAGGGGCTTAGGCGTAGCTCCTACAATGAGCAGTTCTTC. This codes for CSVVKGLRRSSYNEQFF.